The sequence of this T cell receptor beta chain was determined in a study of spatial heterogeneity in lung cancer. Turning to the study itself: Alpha-chain sequences were consistently detected in smaller numbers than beta-chain sequences.

Time point denoted: sample taken at primary tumor resection. A total of approximately 75 untreated early-stage non-small cell lung cancer patients served as donors. Tumor, nontumor lung or frozen PBMC supplied whole RNA that was sequenced unsorted. Every cDNA TCR molecule received its own unique molecular identifier. TCRdb reanalysed the 5' RACE reads using MiXCR and keeps one entry per CDR3 protein. The data contain 40,000 to 55,000 distinct CDR3 sequences, approximately 6.3% of them singletons. V was shortened by 0 bases and J by 5 bases, with 20 bases between the two germline ends. The CDR3 covers 18 residues. Germline loops: CDR1 MGHRA, CDR2 YSYEKL.

The receptor comes from a female donor with early-stage non-small cell lung cancer. The chain carries TRBV4-1 and TRBJ1-5, with D maybe TRBD1 (6 bases). The source was PBMCs, collected at surgery. CDR3 sequence (DNA): TGCGCCAGCAGCCAAGATCTTTGGCAGGGGATAGCGGATCAGCCCCAGCATTTT. It translates to CASSQDLWQGIADQPQHF.